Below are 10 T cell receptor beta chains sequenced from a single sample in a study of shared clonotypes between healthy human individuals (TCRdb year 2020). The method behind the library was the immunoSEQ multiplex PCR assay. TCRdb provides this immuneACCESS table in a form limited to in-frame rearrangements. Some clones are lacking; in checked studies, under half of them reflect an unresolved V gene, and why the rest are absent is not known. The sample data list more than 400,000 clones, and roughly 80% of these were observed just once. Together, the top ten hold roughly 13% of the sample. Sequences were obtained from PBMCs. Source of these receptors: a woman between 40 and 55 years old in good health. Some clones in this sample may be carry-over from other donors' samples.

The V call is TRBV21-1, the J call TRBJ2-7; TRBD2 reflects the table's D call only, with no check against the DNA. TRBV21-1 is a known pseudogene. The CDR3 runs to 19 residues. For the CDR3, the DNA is TGTGCCAGCAGCACCCTAGTGGTGGGACTAGCGGGAGTCAGATACGAGCAGTACTTC. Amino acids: CASSTLVVGLAGVRYEQYF.

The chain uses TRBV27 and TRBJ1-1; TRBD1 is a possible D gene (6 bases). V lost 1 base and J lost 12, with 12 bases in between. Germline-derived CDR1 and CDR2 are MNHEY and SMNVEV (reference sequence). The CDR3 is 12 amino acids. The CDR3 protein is CASSLLRGPTFF. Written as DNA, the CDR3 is TGTGCCAGCAGTTTATTACGGGGGCCAACTTTCTTT.

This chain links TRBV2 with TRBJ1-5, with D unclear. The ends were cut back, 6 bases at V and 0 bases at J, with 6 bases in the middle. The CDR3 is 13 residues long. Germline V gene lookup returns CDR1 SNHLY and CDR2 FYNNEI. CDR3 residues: CASSLNSNQPQHF. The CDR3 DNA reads TGTGCCAGCAGCCTCAATAGCAATCAGCCCCAGCATTTT.

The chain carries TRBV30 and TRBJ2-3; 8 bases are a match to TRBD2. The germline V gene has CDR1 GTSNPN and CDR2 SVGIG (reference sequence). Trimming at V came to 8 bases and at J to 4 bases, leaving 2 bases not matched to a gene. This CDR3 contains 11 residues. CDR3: CASSGADTQYF. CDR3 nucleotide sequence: TGTGCCAGTAGCGGGGCAGATACGCAGTATTTT.

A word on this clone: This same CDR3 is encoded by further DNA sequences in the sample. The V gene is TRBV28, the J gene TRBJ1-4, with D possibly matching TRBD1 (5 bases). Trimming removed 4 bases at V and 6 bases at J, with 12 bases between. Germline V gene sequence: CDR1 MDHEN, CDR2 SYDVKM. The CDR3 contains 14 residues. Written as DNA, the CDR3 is TGTGCCAGCAGTTCAGGGACCGAGTATGAAAAACTGTTTTTT. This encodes CASSSGTEYEKLFF.

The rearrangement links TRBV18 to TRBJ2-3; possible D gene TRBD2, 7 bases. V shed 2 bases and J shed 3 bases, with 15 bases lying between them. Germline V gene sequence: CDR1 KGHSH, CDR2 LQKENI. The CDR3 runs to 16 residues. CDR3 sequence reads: CASSPTGRTVTDTQYF. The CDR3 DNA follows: TGTGCCAGCTCACCAACCGGGAGGACAGTTACAGATACGCAGTATTTT.

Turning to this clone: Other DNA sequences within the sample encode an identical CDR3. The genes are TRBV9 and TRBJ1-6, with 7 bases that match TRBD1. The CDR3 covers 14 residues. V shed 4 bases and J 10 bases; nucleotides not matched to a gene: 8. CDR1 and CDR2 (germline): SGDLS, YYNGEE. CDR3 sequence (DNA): TGTGCCAGCAGCTTGGACAGGACAGGATCACCCCTCCACTTT. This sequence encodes CASSLDRTGSPLHF.

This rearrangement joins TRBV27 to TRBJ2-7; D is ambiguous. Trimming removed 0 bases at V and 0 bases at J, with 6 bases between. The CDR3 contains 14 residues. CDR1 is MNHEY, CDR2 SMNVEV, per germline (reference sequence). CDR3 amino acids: CASSLSRNSYEQYF. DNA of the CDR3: TGTGCCAGCAGTTTATCACGTAACTCCTACGAGCAGTACTTC.

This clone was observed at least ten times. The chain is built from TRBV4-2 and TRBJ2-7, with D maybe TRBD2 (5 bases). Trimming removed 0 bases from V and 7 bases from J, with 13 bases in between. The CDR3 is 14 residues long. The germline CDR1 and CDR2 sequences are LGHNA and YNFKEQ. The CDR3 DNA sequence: TGTGCCAGCAGCCAAGAGAGGGTCGGTTCTGAGCAGTACTTC. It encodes CASSQERVGSEQYF.

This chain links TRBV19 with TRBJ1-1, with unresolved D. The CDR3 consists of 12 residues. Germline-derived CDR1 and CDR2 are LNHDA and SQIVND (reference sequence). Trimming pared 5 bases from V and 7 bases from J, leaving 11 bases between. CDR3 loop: CASSPGPFEAFF. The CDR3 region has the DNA TGTGCCAGTAGTCCGGGCCCTTTTGAAGCTTTCTTT. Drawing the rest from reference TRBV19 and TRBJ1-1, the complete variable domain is DGGITQSPKYLFRKEGQNVTLSCEQNLNHDAMYWYRQDPGQGLRLIYYSQIVNDFQKGDIAEGYSVSREKKESFPLTVTSAQKNPTAFYLCASSPGPFEAFFGQGTRLTVV.